The clone carrying this T cell receptor beta chain showed up many times. Antigen: not known. This sample is drawn from a study of metastatic and nonmetastatic thyroid tumors. Study as a whole: Repertoires were compared across blood and tumor or nodule tissue from malignant and benign thyroid patients. General study findings and limits: Significantly greater TCR beta diversity was reportedly found in malignant thyroid tumors than in benign nodules (in blood and tumor).

None of the patients had undergone any treatment ahead of thyroid surgery. The germline V and J ends were trimmed by 5 bases and 8 bases, with 16 bases remaining between them. The CDR3 is 14 residues long. Germline V gives CDR1 SEHNR, CDR2 FQNEAQ (reference sequence). How the authors handled the data: CDR3 was compared across clinicopathological groups, and the resulting differences were used to build a distant-metastasis classifier for papillary thyroid cancer. TCRdb recomputed clones from the PCR reads via MiXCR. The V and J calls, along with clone size, are taken from TCRdb and not from the paper's own processing. This sample yields fewer than 50,000 clones, of which over 25% are seen a single time; roughly 9.5% belongs to the top ten.

The material sequenced was blood. The clonotype comes from a male donor with papillary thyroid cancer or a benign thyroid nodule (not recorded which). Some clones in this sample may be carry-over from other donors' samples. This chain links TRBV7-9 with TRBJ2-1; the D gene is possibly TRBD2 (5 bases). The CDR3 loop reads CASSPEGTPYEQFF. CDR3 coding DNA: TGTGCCAGCAGCCCAGAGGGAACCCCCTATGAGCAGTTCTTC.